Shown below are 11 T cell receptor beta chains from a single sample sequenced in a study of CD8+ T cells in alopecia areata. Extracted RNA was reverse transcribed into cDNA, the sequencing template. Using immunoSEQ multiplex PCR, the repertoire was profiled, and TCRdb retains in-frame clones only, with some absent. There are more than 75,000 clones in the sample; 41% occur only once, and 1% to 1.5% lies in the top ten. The sample consisted of CD4+ T cells sorted from blood. The receptors were gathered from a human donor with alopecia areata.

The gene calls are TRBV2 and TRBJ2-7, with D possibly being TRBD2 (5 bases). V was pared by 4 bases and J by 3 bases, with 10 bases between. The CDR3 has 13 amino acids. Germline CDR1 reads SNHLY; CDR2 reads FYNNEI. The DNA for the CDR3 is TGTGCCAGCAGTGTGGACTCGTACTACGAGCAGTACTTC. Translated, it gives CASSVDSYYEQYF.

The chain combines TRBV5-1 with TRBJ1-1; TRBD1 is a possible D gene (6 bases). Per the germline V gene, CDR1 is SGHRS and CDR2 is YFSETQ. Deletions cut 3 bases from V and 4 bases from J, with 16 bases between. This CDR3 has 15 amino acids. CDR3 sequence (DNA): TGCGCCAGCAGCTCCCTAGGGGGTTATAGCACTGAAGCTTTCTTT. Protein product: CASSSLGGYSTEAFF.

This clone was seen a handful of times. The V gene is TRBV14, the J gene TRBJ2-2; possible D gene TRBD1, 5 bases. V was clipped by 1 base and J by 1 base, with 13 bases between them. The CDR3 extends over 17 amino acids. CDR1 SGHDN and CDR2 FVKESK come from the germline V gene. The CDR3 reads CASSQAHVGLNTGELFF. The DNA of the CDR3 is TGTGCCAGCAGCCAAGCCCACGTGGGGCTGAACACCGGGGAGCTGTTTTTT.

This clone was detected only a few times. The chain is built from TRBV30 and TRBJ1-1; D is possibly TRBD1 (5 bases). The V gene lost 1 base and the J gene lost 2 bases, with 8 bases spanning the gap. The length of the CDR3 is 13 residues. From germline, CDR1 is GTSNPN and CDR2 SVGIG (reference sequence). CDR3 sequence (DNA): TGTGCCTGGAGTGAGCAGGGTAACACTGAAGCTTTCTTT. This translates into CAWSEQGNTEAFF. Looking up the rest from reference TRBV30 and TRBJ1-1 gives the full variable domain: SQTIHQWPATLVQPVGSPLSLECTVEGTSNPNLYWYRQAAGRGLQLLFYSVGIGQISSEVPQNLSASRPQDRQFILSSKKLLLSDSGFYLCAWSEQGNTEAFFGQGTRLTVV.

The chain employs TRBV7-9 and TRBJ1-5, with no clear D. Germline V CDR1 and CDR2: SEHNR, FQNEAQ (reference sequence). The CDR3 spans 14 residues. Trimming stripped 11 bases from V and 0 bases from J, with 14 bases between. The CDR3 loop reads CAVNSGNSNQPQHF. CDR3 in DNA: TGTGCCGTCAACAGTGGGAATAGCAATCAGCCCCAGCATTTT. The complete variable domain, with remaining parts taken from reference TRBV7-9 and TRBJ1-5, reads DTGVSQNPRHKITKRGQNVTFRCDPISEHNRLYWYRQTLGQGPEFLTYFQNEAQLEKSRLLSDRFSAERPKGSFSTLEIQRTEQGDSAMYLCAVNSGNSNQPQHFGDGTRLSIL.

The chain employs TRBV7-9 and TRBJ2-1; D not resolved. The CDR3 length is 16 residues. Trimming shortened V by 0 bases and J by 0 bases, and 9 bases separated the two germline ends. In germline, CDR1 is SEHNR, CDR2 FQNEAQ (reference sequence). CDR3 DNA: TGTGCCAGCAGCTTAGCGCTTTCCTTCTCCTACAATGAGCAGTTCTTC. It specifies CASSLALSFSYNEQFF.

This rearrangement joins TRBV30 to TRBJ2-1; 8 bases are shared with TRBD2. Trimming took 3 bases from V and 9 from J; bases not matched to a gene: 13. CDR1 and CDR2 (germline): GTSNPN, SVGIG (reference sequence). The length of the CDR3 is 15 residues. The CDR3 coding sequence is TGTGCCTGGAGCTTTGGTAGCGGGGCTAGGGGTGAGCAGTTCTTC. This gives the protein CAWSFGSGARGEQFF. Together with reference TRBV30 and TRBJ2-1, the CDR3 gives the full variable domain: SQTIHQWPATLVQPVGSPLSLECTVEGTSNPNLYWYRQAAGRGLQLLFYSVGIGQISSEVPQNLSASRPQDRQFILSSKKLLLSDSGFYLCAWSFGSGARGEQFFGPGTRLTVL.

This chain connects TRBV5-6 to TRBJ2-2; no definite D call. This CDR3 region has 13 residues. Trimming pared 4 bases from V and 7 bases from J, leaving 11 bases between. Germline CDR1 is SGHDT and CDR2 is YYEEEE. DNA for the CDR3: TGTGCCAGCAGCAATGACCGACACGGGGAGCTGTTTTTT. Translating it yields CASSNDRHGELFF.

The chain is built from TRBV7-9 and TRBJ2-5, with TRBD2 as a possible D gene (6 bases). Germline V gene lookup returns CDR1 SEHNR and CDR2 FQNEAQ (reference sequence). Trimming cost V 8 bases and J 4 bases, with 23 bases left between them. This CDR3 is 16 amino acids long. CDR3 loop: CASPRPSGDVRETQYF. As DNA, the CDR3 is TGTGCCAGCCCCCGACCCTCGGGAGACGTTCGAGAGACCCAGTACTTC.

This clone was counted between two and nine times. This chain connects TRBV28 to TRBJ2-1; 8 bases align to TRBD1. The CDR3 covers 17 residues. Unmatched junction bases numbered 6, after V lost 1 base and J lost 1 base. The germline V gene encodes CDR1 MDHEN and CDR2 SYDVKM. CDR3 nucleotide sequence: TGTGCCAGCAGTTTATTCCCTGGGACAGGATCCTACAATGAGCAGTTCTTC. It translates to CASSLFPGTGSYNEQFF.

The DNA of the CDR3 is TGTGCCATCAGCGGCGGGGTTGGTGAGCAGTTCTTC. Protein sequence: CAISGGVGEQFF. The chain carries TRBV10-3 and TRBJ2-1; D might be TRBD2 (6 bases). Germline lookup yields CDR1 ENHRY and CDR2 SYGVKD. The CDR3 totals 12 residues. With 6 bases removed from V and 9 bases from J, the gap between germline ends came to 12 bases.